The 6 T cell receptor beta chains given below trace back to one sample, sequenced in a study of post-analysis software for immune sequencing data. Their cognate antigens are unknown. Overall study results and limits: TRBV segments more frequent in patients than in controls numbered five and included TRBV5-6, TRBV5-1 and TRBV20-1.

Incorporated into the TCR beta cDNA libraries were unique molecular identifiers, which served to reduce PCR and sequencing biases. In TCRdb, the PCR reads were re-called with MiXCR into one record per CDR3 protein. The sample has hundreds of thousands of distinct CDR3 sequences, approximately 53% seen once. Sequencing was performed on blood. The receptors were gathered from a girl between 10 and 17 years old with multiple sclerosis.

This sequence joins TRBV12-3 or TRBV12-4 and TRBJ2-3; 7 bases match TRBD1. V lost 5 bases to trimming and J lost 15 bases; unmatched junction nucleotides: 20. CDR3 length: 15 residues. CDR3 DNA: TGTGCCAGCAGTGGCGACAGGGTAGGCACAGATACGGAATATTTT. Encoded protein: CASSGDRVGTDTEYF.

This clonotype was found once. The chain couples TRBV6-6 to TRBJ2-5; D perhaps matches TRBD1 (6 bases). Trimming took off 4 bases at V and 1 base at J, with 10 bases between the two ends. CDR3 length equals 14 residues. Germline V gene lookup returns CDR1 MNHNY and CDR2 SVGAGI (reference sequence). The CDR3 DNA follows: TGTGCCAGCAGTTTCACAGGGTTCCAAGAGACCCAGTACTTC. It encodes CASSFTGFQETQYF.

Concerning this clonotype: Because the CDR3's place on the DNA is in doubt, the DNA is left out and the CDR3 is given as listed by TCRdb. The rearrangement joins TRBV6-5 to TRBJ2-7; TRBD1 is the table's D call, not checked against the DNA. Per germline, CDR1 MNHEY and CDR2 SVGAGI. The CDR3 numbers 15 amino acids, ends counted. The CDR3 protein is CASSSSGREPYEQYF.

The sample holds a few counts of this clonotype. V is TRBV6-5 and J is TRBJ2-1; weak D call: TRBD2 (6 bases). The germline V and J ends were trimmed by 6 bases and 7 bases, with 19 bases remaining between them. Germline assignment: CDR1 MNHEY and CDR2 SVGAGI. This CDR3 has 15 residues. The DNA of the CDR3 is TGTGCCAGCAGCTCTCGGTTTAGCGGATTTAATGAGCAGTTCTTC. Residues: CASSSRFSGFNEQFF.

Many counts were recorded for this clonotype. The junction and the germline gene differ at one end; a read error may be behind it. V is TRBV5-1 and J is TRBJ2-7; weak D call: TRBD1 (5 bases). Germline V gene sequence: CDR1 SGHRS, CDR2 YFSETQ. The CDR3 runs 13 residues. CDR3 sequence (DNA): TGTGCCAGCAGCTTAGGGGCCTCCTACGAGCAGTACTTC. Encoded protein: CASSLGASYEQYF.

This clonotype has more than one count but fewer than ten. CDR3: CSPHDYRDNEQYF. In DNA form, the CDR3 reads TGCAGTCCCCACGATTACAGGGACAACGAGCAGTACTTC. The chain links TRBV20-1 to TRBJ2-5; perhaps TRBD1 as D (6 bases). The DNA end is more similar to TRBJ2-7, so the J call may be wrong. Germline lookup yields CDR1 DFQATT and CDR2 SNEGSKA (reference sequence). The CDR3 is made up of 13 amino acids.